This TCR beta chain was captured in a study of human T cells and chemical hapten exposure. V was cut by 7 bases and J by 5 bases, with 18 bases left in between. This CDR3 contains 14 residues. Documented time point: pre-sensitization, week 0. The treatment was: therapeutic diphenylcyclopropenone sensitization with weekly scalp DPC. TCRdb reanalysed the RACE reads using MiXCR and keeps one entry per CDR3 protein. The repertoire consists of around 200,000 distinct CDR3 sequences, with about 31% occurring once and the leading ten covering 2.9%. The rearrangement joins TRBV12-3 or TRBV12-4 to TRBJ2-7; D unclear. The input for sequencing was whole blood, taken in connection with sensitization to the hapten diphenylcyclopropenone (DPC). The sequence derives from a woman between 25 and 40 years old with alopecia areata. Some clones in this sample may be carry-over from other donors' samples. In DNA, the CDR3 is TGTGCCAGCACCCCGGGCCTTCAATTCAACGAGCAGTACTTC. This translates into CASTPGLQFNEQYF.